The 8 T cell receptor beta chains given below trace back to one sample, sequenced in a study of cytomegalovirus exposure and HLA in healthy donors. It was with 60 Vbeta and 13 Jbeta primers that the PCR ran. Using immunoSEQ multiplex PCR, the repertoire was profiled, and TCRdb retains in-frame clones only, with some absent. Here the sample spans 150,000 to 200,000 clones, around 81% being singletons. Sample: PBMCs. These receptors originate from a woman in her late teens or twenties in good health and CMV-seropositive.

The V call is TRBV5-6, the J call TRBJ2-2; D remains unclear. This CDR3 comprises 15 residues. The germline gives CDR1 SGHDT, CDR2 YYEEEE. V dropped 1 base and J dropped 3 bases, with 10 bases sitting between them. The DNA of the CDR3 is TGTGCCAGCAGCTTGCGGGTATGGGACACCGGGGAGCTGTTTTTT. It codes for CASSLRVWDTGELFF.

This chain connects TRBV2 to TRBJ1-6; unclear D gene. Germline CDR1 SNHLY, CDR2 FYNNEI. Trimming took 2 bases from V and 10 from J, leaving 18 bases between them. The CDR3 extends over 16 amino acids. The CDR3 region has the DNA TGTGCCAGCAGTGAATCTCTGGGCCAGCATGAGTCACCCCTCCACTTT. It specifies CASSESLGQHESPLHF.

V gene TRBV11-2 combines with J gene TRBJ2-1, with 8 bases that match TRBD2. The length of the CDR3 is 15 residues. Germline values: CDR1 SGHAT, CDR2 FQNNGV. V dropped 5 bases and J dropped 8; count of bases not matched to a gene: 11. The CDR3 coding sequence is TGTGCCAGCAGCCCTCGGACTAGCAGGATCTATGAGCAGTTCTTC. Its protein is CASSPRTSRIYEQFF. Filled out from reference TRBV11-2 and TRBJ2-1, the complete variable domain reads EAGVAQSPRYKIIEKRQSVAFWCNPISGHATLYWYQQILGQGPKLLIQFQNNGVVDDSQLPKDRFSAERLKGVDSTLKIQPAKLEDSAVYLCASSPRTSRIYEQFFGPGTRLTVL.

The V and J genes are TRBV30 and TRBJ2-7, with D possibly matching TRBD1 (5 bases). This CDR3 has 12 amino acids. Between the trimmed V and J ends, which lost 5 bases and 2 bases, there was a span of 10 bases. Looked up from germline, CDR1 is GTSNPN and CDR2 is SVGIG (reference sequence). The CDR3 sequence is CAWSTGAYEQYF. CDR3 bases: TGTGCCTGGTCTACAGGTGCCTACGAGCAGTACTTC.

V gene TRBV7-2 combines with J gene TRBJ2-1; D unresolved. There are 14 residues in the CDR3. The V end was cut by 2 bases, the J end by 6 bases, with 11 bases between. Germline V gene data show CDR1 as SGHTA and CDR2 as FQGNSA. The CDR3 spells CASSLSSVVNEQFF. CDR3 coding DNA: TGTGCCAGCAGCTTATCATCGGTGGTCAATGAGCAGTTCTTC.

This rearrangement joins TRBV11-3 to TRBJ2-5; 11 nucleotides align to TRBD2. CDR1 and CDR2 (germline): SGHNT, YENEEA. The CDR3 loop spans 16 amino acids. Trimming at V came to 7 bases and at J to 1 base, leaving 8 bases not matched to a gene. CDR3 in amino acids: CASKPTGTSGQETQYF. The CDR3 DNA reads TGTGCCAGCAAACCTACCGGGACTAGCGGCCAAGAGACCCAGTACTTC.

As DNA, the CDR3 is TGTGCCAGCAGCTTAGCTACCGGGTACGAGCAGTACGTC. Translating it yields CASSLATGYEQYV. The V call is TRBV7-8, the J call TRBJ2-7; D is ambiguous. Germline V gene data show CDR1 as SGHVS and CDR2 as FQNEAQ. V gave up 0 bases and J gave up 4 bases, with 7 bases separating them. The CDR3 is 13 residues long.

This clone has a single count. CDR3 bases: TGTGCCTGGAGTACGACAGGGGGCCGGGAGACCCAGTACTTC. Protein: CAWSTTGGRETQYF. The chain joins TRBV30 to TRBJ2-5, with 10 positions matching TRBD1. Germline assignment: CDR1 GTSNPN and CDR2 SVGIG (reference sequence). V was pared by 2 bases and J by 5 bases, with 5 bases of the junction left unmatched. This CDR3 spans 14 amino acids.